This T cell receptor (beta chain) was profiled in a study of blood T cell repertoires in COVID-19. In the authors' methods: The assay estimated nucleated cells by amplifying reference gene primers. The data were produced by immunoSEQ multiplex PCR, yet TCRdb's version contains in-frame clones alone and is incomplete. Clonal size and the V and J genes are those of that table, whereas D and trimming came from the DNA. The sample holds some 68,000 clones, about 80% seen once. Germline lookup yields CDR1 MDHEN and CDR2 SYDVKM. The CDR3 is 15 residues long. V lost 3 bases, J lost 7 bases, and 7 bases stayed unmatched.

The receptor's source is a man aged 65-85 years with acute or convalescent COVID-19. This chain connects TRBV28 to TRBJ2-1; 9 positions match TRBD1. The sequenced sample was peripheral blood. The CDR3 DNA follows: TGTGCCAGCAGTTTCACCGGACAGGGGTTAAATGAGCAGTTCTTC. Translated: CASSFTGQGLNEQFF.